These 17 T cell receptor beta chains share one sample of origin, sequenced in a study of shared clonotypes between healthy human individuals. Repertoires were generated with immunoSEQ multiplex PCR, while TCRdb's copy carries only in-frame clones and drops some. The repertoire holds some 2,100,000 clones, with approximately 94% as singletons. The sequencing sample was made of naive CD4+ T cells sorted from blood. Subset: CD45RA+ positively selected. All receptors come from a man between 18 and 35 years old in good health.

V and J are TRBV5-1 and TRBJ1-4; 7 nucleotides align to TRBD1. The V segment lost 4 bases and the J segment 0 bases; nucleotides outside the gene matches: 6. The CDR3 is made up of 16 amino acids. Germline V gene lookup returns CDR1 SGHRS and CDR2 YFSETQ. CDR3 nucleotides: TGCGCCAGCAGCACGGGACAGCTGTCAACTAATGAAAAACTGTTTTTT. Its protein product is CASSTGQLSTNEKLFF.

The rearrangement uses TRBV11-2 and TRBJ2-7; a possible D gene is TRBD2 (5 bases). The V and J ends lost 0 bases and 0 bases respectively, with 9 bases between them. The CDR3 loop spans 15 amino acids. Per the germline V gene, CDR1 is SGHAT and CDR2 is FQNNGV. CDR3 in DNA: TGTGCCAGCAGCTTAGAACGGGGAACCTCCTACGAGCAGTACTTC. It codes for CASSLERGTSYEQYF.

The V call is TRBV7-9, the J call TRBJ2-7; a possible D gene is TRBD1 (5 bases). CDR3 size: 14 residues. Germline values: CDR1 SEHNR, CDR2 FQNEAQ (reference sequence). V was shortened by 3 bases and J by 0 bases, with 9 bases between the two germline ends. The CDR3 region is CASSFDRSSYEQYF. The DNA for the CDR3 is TGTGCCAGCAGCTTCGACAGAAGCTCCTACGAGCAGTACTTC.

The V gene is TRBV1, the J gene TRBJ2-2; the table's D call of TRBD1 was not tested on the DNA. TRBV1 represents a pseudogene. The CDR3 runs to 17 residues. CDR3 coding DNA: TGCACCAGCAGCCAAGATCGGGGACAGGGGTACACCGGGGAGCTGTTTTTT. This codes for CTSSQDRGQGYTGELFF.

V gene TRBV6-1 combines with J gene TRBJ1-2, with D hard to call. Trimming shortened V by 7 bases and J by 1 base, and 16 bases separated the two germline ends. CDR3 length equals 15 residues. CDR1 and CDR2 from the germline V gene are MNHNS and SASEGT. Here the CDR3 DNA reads TGTGCCAGCACTCCAGCAGCACCGATTAACTATGGCTACACCTTC. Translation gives CASTPAAPINYGYTF.

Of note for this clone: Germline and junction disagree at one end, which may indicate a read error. The CDR3 spells CAIRELTAYYGYTF. For the CDR3, the DNA is TGTGCCATCAGAGAGTTAACTGCTTACTATGGCTACACCTTC. The J gene is TRBJ1-2, the V gene TRBV10-3; no firm D call. In germline, CDR1 is ENHRY, CDR2 SYGVKD. This CDR3 contains 14 residues.

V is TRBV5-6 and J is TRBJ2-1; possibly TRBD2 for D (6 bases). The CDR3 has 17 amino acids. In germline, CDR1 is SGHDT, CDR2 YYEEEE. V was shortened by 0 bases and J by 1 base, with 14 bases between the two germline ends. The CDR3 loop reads CASSLAGSGKSYNEQFF. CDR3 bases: TGTGCCAGCAGCTTGGCCGGTAGCGGAAAGTCCTACAATGAGCAGTTCTTC.

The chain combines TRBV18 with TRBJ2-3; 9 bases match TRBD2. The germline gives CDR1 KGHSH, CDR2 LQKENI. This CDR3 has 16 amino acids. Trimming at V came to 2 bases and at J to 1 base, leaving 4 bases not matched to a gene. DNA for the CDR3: TGTGCCAGCTCACCAATGACTAGCGGACGCACAGATACGCAGTATTTT. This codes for CASSPMTSGRTDTQYF. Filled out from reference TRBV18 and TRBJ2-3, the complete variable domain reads NAGVMQNPRHLVRRRGQEARLRCSPMKGHSHVYWYRQLPEEGLKFMVYLQKENIIDESGMPKERFSAEFPKEGPSILRIQQVVRGDSAAYFCASSPMTSGRTDTQYFGPGTRLTVL.

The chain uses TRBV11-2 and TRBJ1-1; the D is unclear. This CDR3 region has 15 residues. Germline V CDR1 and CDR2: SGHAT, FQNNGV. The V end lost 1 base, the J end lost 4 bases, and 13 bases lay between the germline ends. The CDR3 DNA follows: TGTGCCAGCAGCTTAGTCGAAGGTTTTGGCACTGAAGCTTTCTTT. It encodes CASSLVEGFGTEAFF. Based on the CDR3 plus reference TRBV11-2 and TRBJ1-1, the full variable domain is EAGVAQSPRYKIIEKRQSVAFWCNPISGHATLYWYQQILGQGPKLLIQFQNNGVVDDSQLPKDRFSAERLKGVDSTLKIQPAKLEDSAVYLCASSLVEGFGTEAFFGQGTRLTVV.

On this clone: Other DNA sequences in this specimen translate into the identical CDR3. The CDR3 nucleotides are TGCAGTGCCCTGAGGGACGAGCAGTACTTC. Translation gives CSALRDEQYF. The chain couples TRBV20-1 to TRBJ2-7, with D perhaps matching TRBD2 (5 bases). CDR1 is DFQATT, CDR2 SNEGSKA, per germline (reference sequence). The CDR3 totals 10 residues. Trimming took 6 bases from V and 5 from J, leaving 8 bases between them.

The CDR3 sequence: CASKGLGYNEQFF. Written as DNA, the CDR3 is TGTGCCAGCAAAGGTCTAGGGTACAATGAGCAGTTCTTC. The V gene is TRBV2, the J gene TRBJ2-1; D unresolved. V lost 7 bases, J lost 4 bases, and 11 bases lay in between. There are 13 residues in the CDR3. Germline V CDR1 and CDR2: SNHLY, FYNNEI.

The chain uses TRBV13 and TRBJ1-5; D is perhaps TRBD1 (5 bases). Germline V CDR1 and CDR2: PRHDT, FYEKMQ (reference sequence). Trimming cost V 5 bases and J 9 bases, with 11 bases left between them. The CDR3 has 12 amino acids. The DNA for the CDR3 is TGTGCCAGCAGCCGATTTGGGGGGCCCCAGCATTTT. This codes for CASSRFGGPQHF.

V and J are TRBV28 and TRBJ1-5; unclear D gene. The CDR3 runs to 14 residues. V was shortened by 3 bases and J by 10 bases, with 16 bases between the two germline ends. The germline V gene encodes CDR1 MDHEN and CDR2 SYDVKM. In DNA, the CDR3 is TGTGCCAGCAGTTTTTCGGACGGGGTGTTTCCCCAGCATTTT. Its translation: CASSFSDGVFPQHF.

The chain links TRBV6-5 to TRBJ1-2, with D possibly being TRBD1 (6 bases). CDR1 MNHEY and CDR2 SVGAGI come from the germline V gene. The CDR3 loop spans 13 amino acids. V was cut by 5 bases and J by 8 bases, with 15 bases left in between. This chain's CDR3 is CASSQGTRRGYTF. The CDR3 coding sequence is TGTGCCAGCAGTCAGGGGACCCGGAGAGGCTACACCTTC.

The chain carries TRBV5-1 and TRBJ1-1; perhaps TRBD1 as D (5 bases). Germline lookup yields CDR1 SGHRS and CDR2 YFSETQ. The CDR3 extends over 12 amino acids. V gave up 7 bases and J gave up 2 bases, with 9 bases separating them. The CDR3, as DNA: TGCGCCAGCCGGGGGGTTAACACTGAAGCTTTCTTT. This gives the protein CASRGVNTEAFF.

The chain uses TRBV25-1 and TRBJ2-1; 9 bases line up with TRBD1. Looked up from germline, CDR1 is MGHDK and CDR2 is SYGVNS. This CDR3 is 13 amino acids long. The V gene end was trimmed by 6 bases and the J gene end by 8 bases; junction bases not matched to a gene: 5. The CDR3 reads CASRADRGDEQFF. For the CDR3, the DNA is TGTGCCAGCAGGGCTGACAGGGGGGATGAGCAGTTCTTC.

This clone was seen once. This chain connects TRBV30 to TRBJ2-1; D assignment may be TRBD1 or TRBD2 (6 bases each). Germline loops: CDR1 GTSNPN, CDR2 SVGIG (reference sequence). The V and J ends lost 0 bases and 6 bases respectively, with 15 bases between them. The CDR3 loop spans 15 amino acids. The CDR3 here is CAWSVRSGAGNEQFF. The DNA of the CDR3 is TGTGCCTGGAGTGTACGGTCGGGGGCCGGCAATGAGCAGTTCTTC.